This T cell receptor beta chain appears in the sequencing data of a study of T cells in localized non-small cell lung cancer. Sequencing used immunoSEQ multiplex PCR; TCRdb keeps in-frame clones, though not all of them. The profile covers a few thousand clones, with over 35% appearing a single time and less than 8.5% taken by the ten largest. The receptor was derived from a woman aged 35 to 75 with stage I lung adenocarcinoma. The starting material was normal lung tissue next to the tumor, obtained before any cancer treatment.

CDR3 in amino acids: CASSPKDRGGTEAFF. The CDR3 nucleotides read TGTGCCAGCTCACCCAAGGACAGGGGTGGCACTGAAGCTTTCTTT. The V and J genes are TRBV18 and TRBJ1-1; 9 bases fit TRBD1. This CDR3 comprises 15 residues. The trim removed 3 bases at V and 4 bases at J, leaving 6 bases unmatched. In germline, CDR1 is KGHSH, CDR2 LQKENI.